The 24 T cell receptor beta chains listed next were all sequenced from one sample in a study of immune evolution from preneoplasia to lung adenocarcinoma. Data came from immunoSEQ multiplex PCR; TCRdb stores just in-frame clones and leaves some out. The sample holds 30,000 to 45,000 clones, roughly 71% seen once. The source material was FFPE invasive lung adenocarcinoma tissue. These receptors were taken from a person aged 60 to 70 with lung adenocarcinoma.

The chain links TRBV4-2 to TRBJ2-1, with D unclear. This CDR3 contains 15 residues. V was pared by 1 base and J by 0 bases, with 7 bases between. The germline V gene encodes CDR1 LGHNA and CDR2 YNFKEQ. The CDR3 protein is CASSQATDSYNEQFF. DNA for the CDR3: TGTGCCAGCAGCCAAGCTACAGACTCCTACAATGAGCAGTTCTTC.

In DNA, the CDR3 is TGCGCCAGCAGCCCCCTCGGGGGCGCGAACACCGGGGAGCTGTTTTTT. This gives the protein CASSPLGGANTGELFF. J is TRBJ2-2 and V is TRBV4-1; TRBD1 or TRBD2 may be the D gene (6 bases each). Trimming pared 4 bases from V and 0 bases from J, leaving 12 bases between. CDR1 is MGHRA and CDR2 is YSYEKL in the germline V gene. The CDR3 covers 16 residues.

CDR3 in DNA: TGTGCCAGCAGCACAGGGACGGCAGATACGCAGTATTTT. This gives the protein CASSTGTADTQYF. This chain joins TRBV7-2 and TRBJ2-3; tentative D call: TRBD1 (6 bases). Per germline, CDR1 SGHTA and CDR2 FQGNSA. V was cut by 5 bases and J by 4 bases, with 10 bases left in between. CDR3 length: 13 amino acids.

The CDR3 spells CASSPWTPPEQYF. CDR3 bases: TGCGCCAGCAGCCCGTGGACCCCACCGGAGCAGTACTTC. The chain employs TRBV5-1 and TRBJ2-7, with D unresolved. The CDR3 is 13 amino acids. Per germline, CDR1 SGHRS and CDR2 YFSETQ. V lost 4 bases and J 7 bases, leaving 15 bases between the germline ends.

The rearrangement links TRBV29-1 to TRBJ2-5; 11 positions match TRBD2. CDR3 size: 14 residues. In germline, CDR1 is SQVTM, CDR2 ANQGSEA. V was pared by 6 bases and J by 5 bases, with 8 bases of the junction left unmatched. CDR3 sequence reads: CSVDDSGRGETQYF. In DNA, the CDR3 is TGCAGCGTGGACGATAGCGGGAGGGGGGAGACCCAGTACTTC.

In this sample, this clone turned up a few times. This chain connects TRBV7-8 to TRBJ2-4; TRBD1 matches 7 bases. Germline CDR1 is SGHVS and CDR2 is FQNEAQ. V lost 5 bases, J lost 3 bases, and 16 bases stayed unmatched. The CDR3 sequence is 18 residues long. The CDR3 here is CASSSSLPGQSDKNIQYF. CDR3 DNA: TGTGCCAGCAGCAGCTCCCTTCCGGGACAGAGCGACAAAAACATTCAGTACTTC.

This sequence joins TRBV29-1 and TRBJ2-7; D gene ambiguous. The CDR3 extends over 12 amino acids. Looked up from germline, CDR1 is SQVTM and CDR2 is ANQGSEA. Trimming took off 5 bases at V and 1 base at J, with 9 bases between the two ends. The CDR3 DNA follows: TGCAGCGTTTACACGGCTTCCTACGAGCAGTACTTC. It encodes CSVYTASYEQYF.

The chain recombines TRBV12-5 with TRBJ2-1; 7 nucleotides line up with TRBD2. The V gene's germline CDR1 is LGHNT and CDR2 FRNRAP. The junction had 7 bases not matched to a gene; V was cut back by 5 bases and J by 0 bases. The CDR3 totals 16 residues. DNA for the CDR3: TGTGCTAGTGGTGCTCCAAGCGGGATCTCCTACAATGAGCAGTTCTTC. Translation: CASGAPSGISYNEQFF.

This clone was detected only a few times. The chain is built from TRBV27 and TRBJ2-1, with TRBD2 as a possible D gene (6 bases). From germline, CDR1 is MNHEY and CDR2 SMNVEV (reference sequence). Trimming shortened V by 5 bases and J by 0 bases, and 17 bases separated the two germline ends. The CDR3 spans 17 residues. In nucleotides, the CDR3 is TGTGCCAGCAGTGGCGGGGCGGGACCTAGCTCCTACAATGAGCAGTTCTTC. It encodes CASSGGAGPSSYNEQFF.

V usage is TRBV5-4 and J usage is TRBJ2-4, with a possible D match to TRBD1 (6 bases). CDR1 SGHNT and CDR2 YYREEE come from the germline V gene (reference sequence). This CDR3 is 14 amino acids long. The V gene lost 2 bases and the J gene lost 5 bases, with 11 bases spanning the gap. The DNA for the CDR3 is TGTGCCAGCAGCTTTCAGGGGCCCCAAAACATTCAGTACTTC. Its translation is CASSFQGPQNIQYF.

CDR3 protein: CASSGGGTEQFF. The DNA of the CDR3 is TGTGCCAGCAGTGGAGGGGGGACGGAGCAGTTCTTC. The chain joins TRBV2 to TRBJ2-1; the D gene could be TRBD1 or TRBD2 (6 bases each). CDR1 is SNHLY, CDR2 FYNNEI, per germline. V was cut by 4 bases and J by 10 bases, with 11 bases left in between. The CDR3 has 12 amino acids. The full variable domain, with the rest looked up from reference TRBV2 and TRBJ2-1, is EPEVTQTPSHQVTQMGQEVILRCVPISNHLYFYWYRQILGQKVEFLVSFYNNEISEKSEIFDDQFSVERPDGSNFTLKIRSTKLEDSAMYFCASSGGGTEQFFGPGTRLTVL.

The chain uses TRBV19 and TRBJ1-1; maybe TRBD1 (5 bases). Germline CDR1 reads LNHDA; CDR2 reads SQIVND (reference sequence). There are 14 residues in the CDR3. With 3 bases removed from V and 4 bases from J, the gap between germline ends came to 12 bases. In DNA, the CDR3 is TGTGCCAGTAGTATGGGTAGGGGAGGCACTGAAGCTTTCTTT. It is translated as CASSMGRGGTEAFF.

The rearrangement joins TRBV2 to TRBJ1-4, with TRBD1 identical over 9 bases. Germline trimming cut 4 bases from V and 6 bases from J; bases unmatched to any gene: 3. Looked up from germline, CDR1 is SNHLY and CDR2 is FYNNEI. CDR3 size: 14 residues. The DNA of the CDR3 is TGTGCCAGCAGTGGGTGGACAGGGGATGAAAAACTGTTTTTT. Translated: CASSGWTGDEKLFF.

This clone was picked up one time. The V call is TRBV2, the J call TRBJ2-1; 7 bases fit TRBD2. Trimming cost V 4 bases and J 1 base; bases outside gene matches: 4. The CDR3 is 15 residues long. Germline CDR1 and CDR2: SNHLY and FYNNEI. The CDR3 DNA is TGTGCCAGCAGTGTTCGCGGGGGATCCTACAATGAGCAGTTCTTC. Amino acid sequence: CASSVRGGSYNEQFF.

J is TRBJ1-4 and V is TRBV19; no reliable D call. The CDR3 spans 15 residues. The germline V gene has CDR1 LNHDA and CDR2 SQIVND (reference sequence). Trimming took 5 bases from V and 0 from J, leaving 10 bases between them. The DNA of the CDR3 is TGTGCCAGTAGTGACACCGGTGCAACTAATGAAAAACTGTTTTTT. Its protein is CASSDTGATNEKLFF.

A few counts support this clone. This chain uses TRBV28 with TRBJ2-7, with D hard to call. The CDR3 is 13 amino acids. The ends were cut back, 7 bases at V and 0 bases at J, with 10 bases in the middle. Germline V lookup: CDR1 MDHEN, CDR2 SYDVKM. CDR3 nucleotide sequence: TGTGCCAGCAAAAGTACTACCTCCTACGAGCAGTACTTC. Its translation is CASKSTTSYEQYF.

The chain carries TRBV19 and TRBJ2-2; the match to TRBD1 covers 8 bases. The CDR3 has 16 residues. Looked up from germline, CDR1 is LNHDA and CDR2 is SQIVND (reference sequence). The V and J ends lost 6 bases and 4 bases, in that order; junction bases with no gene match: 10. CDR3 amino acids: CASRPNRGRGTGELFF. CDR3 sequence (DNA): TGTGCCAGTAGACCTAACAGGGGGAGAGGCACCGGGGAGCTGTTTTTT.

The gene calls are TRBV7-8 and TRBJ1-5; a possible D gene is TRBD1 (6 bases). Per the germline V gene, CDR1 is SGHVS and CDR2 is FQNEAQ. The CDR3 extends over 15 amino acids. V shed 0 bases and J shed 5 bases, with 11 bases lying between them. The CDR3 is CASSLANRVDQPQHF. CDR3 in DNA: TGTGCCAGCAGCTTAGCGAACAGGGTGGATCAGCCCCAGCATTTT. Combining the CDR3 with reference TRBV7-8 and TRBJ1-5 gives the whole variable domain GAGVSQSPRYKVAKRGQDVALRCDPISGHVSLFWYQQALGQGPEFLTYFQNEAQLDKSGLPSDRFFAERPEGSVSTLKIQRTQQEDSAVYLCASSLANRVDQPQHFGDGTRLSIL.

The chain joins TRBV29-1 to TRBJ2-7, with D perhaps being TRBD1 or TRBD2 (5 bases each). CDR3 size: 18 residues. The ends were cut back, 5 bases at V and 2 bases at J, with 28 bases in the middle. In germline, CDR1 is SQVTM, CDR2 ANQGSEA. CDR3 coding DNA: TGCAGCGTTCCGAAAGGGGCTTTAGTGGCGGGTGGGGCCTACGAGCAGTACTTC. Translating it yields CSVPKGALVAGGAYEQYF.

The chain carries TRBV7-3 and TRBJ2-3, with D hard to call. The V gene lost 3 bases and the J gene lost 3 bases, with 13 bases spanning the gap. Germline loops: CDR1 SGHTA, CDR2 FQGTGA. The CDR3 consists of 15 residues. CDR3 nucleotide sequence: TGTGCCAGCAGCTTGAGTCTCGTAGGAACAGATACGCAGTATTTT. It is translated as CASSLSLVGTDTQYF.

This chain joins TRBV29-1 and TRBJ2-7, with D possibly TRBD2 on 6 matching bases. Germline-derived CDR1 and CDR2 are SQVTM and ANQGSEA. This CDR3 has 13 amino acids. The V and J ends lost 6 bases and 0 bases respectively, with 12 bases between them. CDR3 region: CSVAGWSSYEQYF. In nucleotides, the CDR3 is TGCAGCGTCGCGGGGTGGAGCTCCTACGAGCAGTACTTC.

The chain carries TRBV10-2 and TRBJ1-5; maybe TRBD1 (6 bases). The CDR3 is 14 residues long. Trimming shortened V by 6 bases and J by 5 bases, and 14 bases separated the two germline ends. Germline-derived CDR1 and CDR2 are WSHSY and SAAADI. The CDR3 DNA follows: TGCGCCAGCAGGATGGGGGCAGGGCATCAGCCCCAGCATTTT. Residues: CASRMGAGHQPQHF.

V usage is TRBV18 and J usage is TRBJ2-5; D unresolved. There are 11 residues in the CDR3. Trimming left V 8 bases short and J 4 bases short, with 8 bases between. Germline CDR1 KGHSH, CDR2 LQKENI. The CDR3 here is CASLKGETQYF. The CDR3, as DNA: TGTGCCAGCCTAAAGGGAGAGACCCAGTACTTC.

CDR3 region: CASSWGPMTGYRYEQYF. CDR3 sequence (DNA): TGCGCCAGCAGCTGGGGTCCCATGACAGGGTATCGTTACGAGCAGTACTTC. The chain employs TRBV5-1 and TRBJ2-7; TRBD1 matches at 7 bases. This CDR3 has 17 residues. Germline CDR1 reads SGHRS; CDR2 reads YFSETQ. Unmatched junction bases numbered 16, after V lost 3 bases and J lost 4 bases.